These T cell receptor beta chains were read from a single sample in a study of Ad26.COV2.S vaccination and SARS-CoV-2 variants. Sequencing used immunoSEQ multiplex PCR; TCRdb keeps in-frame clones, though not all of them. The sample lists around 370,000 clones, 85% seen once, with 3.3% in the top ten. The sample was peripheral blood, taken in a trial of Ad26.COV2.S vaccine versus placebo. The receptors originated from a person between 18 and 60 years old who received the Ad26.COV2.S COVID-19 vaccine or a placebo. CDR3s include the opening cysteine and the closing phenylalanine or tryptophan. Each record gives: V gene, D gene, J gene, clone size, CDR3 protein, CDR3 DNA. D genes are given only for firm matches. Some rows mark clone size as missing; the rest say once, few, many or name a class of expanded clone.

V gene: TRBV11-3; D gene: .; J gene: TRBJ2-2; clone size: .; CDR3 protein: CASSSRDANWNTGELFF; CDR3 DNA: TGTGCCAGCAGCTCCCGAGACGCGAATTGGAACACCGGGGAGCTGTTTTTT
V gene: TRBV6-5; D gene: .; J gene: TRBJ1-1; clone size: .; CDR3 protein: CASTGANTEAFF; CDR3 DNA: TGTGCCAGCACCGGGGCTAACACTGAAGCTTTCTTT
V gene: TRBV12-3/TRBV12-4; D gene: .; J gene: TRBJ2-1; clone size: .; CDR3 protein: CASSNRNEQFF; CDR3 DNA: TGTGCCAGCAGTAATAGGAATGAGCAGTTCTTC
V gene: TRBV20-1; D gene: .; J gene: TRBJ1-6; clone size: few; CDR3 protein: CSASPASYNSPLHF; CDR3 DNA: TGCAGTGCTAGTCCAGCGTCCTATAATTCACCCCTCCACTTT
V gene: TRBV6-5; D gene: .; J gene: TRBJ2-2; clone size: .; CDR3 protein: CASSYGGSGELFF; CDR3 DNA: TGTGCCAGCAGTTACGGGGGTTCCGGGGAGCTGTTTTTT
V gene: TRBV2; D gene: .; J gene: TRBJ1-1; clone size: .; CDR3 protein: CASSERPEAFF; CDR3 DNA: TGTGCCAGCAGTGAAAGGCCTGAAGCTTTCTTT
V gene: TRBV5-5; D gene: TRBD2; J gene: TRBJ2-7; clone size: .; CDR3 protein: CASSLLEAGGPGEQYF; CDR3 DNA: TGTGCCAGCAGCTTGCTTGAGGCGGGAGGGCCAGGCGAGCAGTACTTC
V gene: TRBV6-5; D gene: TRBD1; J gene: TRBJ2-2; clone size: once; CDR3 protein: CASSRTGGTTGELFF; CDR3 DNA: TGTGCCAGCAGTCGGACAGGGGGAACCACCGGGGAGCTGTTTTTT
V gene: TRBV4-3; D gene: .; J gene: TRBJ1-5; clone size: .; CDR3 protein: CASSQSIQRRGPQHF; CDR3 DNA: TGCGCCAGCAGCCAAAGTATACAACGCAGGGGGCCCCAGCATTTT
V gene: TRBV4-3; D gene: .; J gene: TRBJ1-3; clone size: .; CDR3 protein: CASSQGTDSGNTIYF; CDR3 DNA: TGCGCCAGCAGCCAAGGGACAGACTCTGGAAACACCATATATTTT
V gene: TRBV30; D gene: .; J gene: TRBJ1-2; clone size: .; CDR3 protein: CARFAADDMNYGYTF; CDR3 DNA: TGTGCCCGGTTTGCGGCAGACGACATGAACTATGGCTACACCTTC
V gene: TRBV7-8; D gene: TRBD1; J gene: TRBJ1-2; clone size: few; CDR3 protein: CASSRGTGDGYTF; CDR3 DNA: TGTGCCAGCAGCCGCGGGACAGGGGATGGCTACACCTTC
V gene: TRBV11-2; D gene: TRBD1; J gene: TRBJ2-1; clone size: .; CDR3 protein: CASRTWTGESYNEQFF; CDR3 DNA: TGTGCCAGCAGGACCTGGACAGGGGAATCCTACAATGAGCAGTTCTTC
V gene: TRBV7-9; D gene: .; J gene: TRBJ2-2; clone size: .; CDR3 protein: CASSFVSPGELFF; CDR3 DNA: TGTGCCAGCAGCTTTGTCTCCCCCGGGGAGCTGTTTTTT
V gene: TRBV7-9; D gene: .; J gene: TRBJ2-7; clone size: .; CDR3 protein: CASGWTNYEQYF; CDR3 DNA: TGTGCCAGCGGGTGGACAAATTACGAGCAGTACTTC
V gene: TRBV5-1; D gene: TRBD1; J gene: TRBJ2-1; clone size: once; CDR3 protein: CASSPGTVNEQFF; CDR3 DNA: TGCGCCAGCAGCCCCGGGACAGTTAATGAGCAGTTCTTC
V gene: TRBV10-3; D gene: .; J gene: TRBJ1-1; clone size: few; CDR3 protein: CAASRAENTEAFF; CDR3 DNA: TGTGCCGCCAGCAGGGCCGAAAACACTGAAGCTTTCTTT
V gene: TRBV6-2/TRBV6-3; D gene: .; J gene: TRBJ1-4; clone size: .; CDR3 protein: CASSYWVKGANEKLFF; CDR3 DNA: TGTGCCAGCAGTTACTGGGTGAAGGGCGCTAATGAAAAACTGTTTTTT
V gene: TRBV28; D gene: TRBD1; J gene: TRBJ1-2; clone size: .; CDR3 protein: CASSSPDRGQLGGYTF; CDR3 DNA: TGTGCCAGCAGTTCCCCGGACAGGGGGCAATTGGGGGGCTACACCTTC
V gene: TRBV7-9; D gene: .; J gene: TRBJ1-2; clone size: .; CDR3 protein: CASSLVAGDGYTF; CDR3 DNA: TGTGCCAGCAGCTTAGTGGCAGGGGATGGCTACACCTTC
V gene: TRBV4-3; D gene: .; J gene: TRBJ1-2; clone size: .; CDR3 protein: CASSQDRVAGGYGYTF; CDR3 DNA: TGCGCCAGCAGCCAAGATCGGGTTGCGGGGGGCTATGGCTACACCTTC
V gene: TRBV6-2/TRBV6-3; D gene: .; J gene: TRBJ2-3; clone size: once; CDR3 protein: CASSYRQESDTQYF; CDR3 DNA: TGTGCCAGCAGTTACCGGCAGGAGAGTGATACGCAGTATTTT
V gene: TRBV7-9; D gene: TRBD2; J gene: TRBJ2-7; clone size: .; CDR3 protein: CASSYSGGYEQYF; CDR3 DNA: TGTGCCAGCAGCTATAGCGGGGGGTACGAGCAGTACTTC
V gene: TRBV9; D gene: TRBD1; J gene: TRBJ1-3; clone size: .; CDR3 protein: CASSLRTGGNTIYF; CDR3 DNA: TGTGCCAGCAGCCTGCGGACAGGTGGAAACACCATATATTTT
V gene: TRBV5-1; D gene: .; J gene: TRBJ1-2; clone size: .; CDR3 protein: CASSHGRGAPDGYTF; CDR3 DNA: TGCGCCAGCAGCCACGGGCGGGGGGCGCCTGATGGCTACACCTTC
V gene: TRBV11-2; D gene: TRBD2; J gene: TRBJ2-7; clone size: .; CDR3 protein: CASSLDWGREVYEQYF; CDR3 DNA: TGTGCCAGCAGCTTAGATTGGGGGCGGGAGGTCTACGAGCAGTACTTC
V gene: TRBV11-2; D gene: TRBD2; J gene: TRBJ2-7; clone size: few; CDR3 protein: CASSLGLAGAGTYEQYF; CDR3 DNA: TGTGCCAGCAGCTTAGGACTAGCGGGAGCAGGGACCTACGAGCAGTACTTC
V gene: TRBV27; D gene: TRBD2; J gene: TRBJ2-3; clone size: .; CDR3 protein: CASSLGASGSTDTQYF; CDR3 DNA: TGTGCCAGCAGTTTAGGGGCTAGCGGGAGTACAGATACGCAGTATTTT
V gene: TRBV11-2; D gene: TRBD1; J gene: TRBJ1-5; clone size: .; CDR3 protein: CASSKTGQINQPQHF; CDR3 DNA: TGTGCCAGCAGCAAAACGGGACAGATCAATCAGCCCCAGCATTTT
V gene: TRBV6-6; D gene: .; J gene: TRBJ2-7; clone size: once; CDR3 protein: CASSSPSGSYEQYF; CDR3 DNA: TGTGCCAGCAGTTCCCCTTCGGGGTCCTACGAGCAGTACTTC
V gene: TRBV28; D gene: .; J gene: TRBJ1-2; clone size: .; CDR3 protein: CASSSTGFIVHGYTF; CDR3 DNA: TGTGCCAGCAGTTCTACAGGGTTTATCGTCCATGGCTACACCTTC
V gene: TRBV6-2/TRBV6-3; D gene: .; J gene: TRBJ2-5; clone size: .; CDR3 protein: CASSPDSRPRETQYF; CDR3 DNA: TGTGCCAGCAGCCCGGACAGCCGCCCCCGGGAGACCCAGTACTTC
V gene: TRBV27; D gene: .; J gene: TRBJ2-7; clone size: once; CDR3 protein: CASSFGRPYEQYF; CDR3 DNA: TGTGCCAGCAGTTTTGGGCGGCCCTACGAGCAGTACTTC
V gene: TRBV29-1; D gene: .; J gene: TRBJ2-3; clone size: .; CDR3 protein: CSVEGAASTDTQYF; CDR3 DNA: TGCAGCGTTGAAGGGGCAGCTAGCACAGATACGCAGTATTTT
V gene: TRBV13; D gene: TRBD2; J gene: TRBJ2-5; clone size: .; CDR3 protein: CASSLGVAGARETQYF; CDR3 DNA: TGTGCCAGCAGCTTAGGGGTAGCGGGGGCCCGGGAGACCCAGTACTTC
V gene: TRBV11-3; D gene: .; J gene: TRBJ1-5; clone size: .; CDR3 protein: CASSLVTRASFLDQPQHF; CDR3 DNA: TGTGCCAGCAGCTTAGTAACGAGGGCCTCCTTTTTAGATCAGCCCCAGCATTTT
V gene: TRBV7-2; D gene: .; J gene: TRBJ1-1; clone size: .; CDR3 protein: CASSVGRANTEAFF; CDR3 DNA: TGTGCCAGCAGCGTCGGACGGGCGAACACTGAAGCTTTCTTT
V gene: TRBV15; D gene: .; J gene: TRBJ2-1; clone size: once; CDR3 protein: CATSRILSNEQFF; CDR3 DNA: TGTGCCACCAGCAGAATACTTTCCAATGAGCAGTTCTTC
V gene: TRBV27; D gene: .; J gene: TRBJ1-2; clone size: .; CDR3 protein: CASSLYRESNYGYTF; CDR3 DNA: TGTGCCAGCAGTTTATATAGGGAGTCTAACTATGGCTACACCTTC
V gene: TRBV28; D gene: .; J gene: TRBJ2-2; clone size: .; CDR3 protein: CASSFGGPKPSTGELFF; CDR3 DNA: TGTGCCAGCAGTTTTGGGGGGCCCAAACCTTCCACCGGGGAGCTGTTTTTT
V gene: TRBV11-3; D gene: .; J gene: TRBJ2-7; clone size: .; CDR3 protein: CASSRPDPVEQYF; CDR3 DNA: TGTGCCAGCAGCCGACCCGACCCCGTCGAGCAGTACTTC
V gene: TRBV5-1; D gene: TRBD1; J gene: TRBJ2-3; clone size: .; CDR3 protein: CASSLGPGQGADTQYF; CDR3 DNA: TGCGCCAGCAGCTTGGGACCGGGACAGGGGGCCGATACGCAGTATTTT
V gene: TRBV28; D gene: .; J gene: TRBJ2-1; clone size: .; CDR3 protein: CASSLVGNSYNEQFF; CDR3 DNA: TGTGCCAGCAGTTTGGTAGGGAACTCCTACAATGAGCAGTTCTTC
V gene: TRBV21-1; D gene: .; J gene: TRBJ2-3; clone size: .; CDR3 protein: CASTHNHREGLVDTQYF; CDR3 DNA: TGTGCCAGCACCCATAACCACAGGGAGGGCCTAGTAGATACGCAGTATTTT
V gene: TRBV5-1; D gene: .; J gene: TRBJ1-6; clone size: once; CDR3 protein: CASSLGQGLANSPLHF; CDR3 DNA: TGCGCCAGCAGCTTGGGGCAAGGCTTGGCTAATTCACCCCTCCACTTT